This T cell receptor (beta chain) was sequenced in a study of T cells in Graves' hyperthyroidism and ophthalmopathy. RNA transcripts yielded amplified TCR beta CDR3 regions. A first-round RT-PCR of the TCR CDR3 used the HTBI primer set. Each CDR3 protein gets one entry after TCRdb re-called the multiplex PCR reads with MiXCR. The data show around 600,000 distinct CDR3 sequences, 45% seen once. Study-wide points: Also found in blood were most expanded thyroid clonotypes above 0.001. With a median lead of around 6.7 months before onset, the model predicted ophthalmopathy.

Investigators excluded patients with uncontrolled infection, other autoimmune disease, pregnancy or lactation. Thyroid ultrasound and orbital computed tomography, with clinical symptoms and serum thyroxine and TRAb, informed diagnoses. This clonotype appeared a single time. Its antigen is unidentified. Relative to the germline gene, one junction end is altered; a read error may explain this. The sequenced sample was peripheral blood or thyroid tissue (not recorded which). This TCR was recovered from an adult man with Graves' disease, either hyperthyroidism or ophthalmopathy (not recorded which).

CDR3 residues: CSVHGGGHFF. The CDR3 bases are TGCAGCGTTCATGGGGGCGGGCACTTCTTC. The V and J genes are TRBV29-1 and TRBJ2-5; D may be TRBD1 (6 bases). Per the germline V gene, CDR1 is SQVTM and CDR2 is ANQGSEA. CDR3 size: 10 residues.